The clone carrying this T cell receptor beta chain has more than one count but fewer than ten. Its antigen is not identified. This record comes from a study of T-cell memory formation after mild COVID-19. About the study: TCR clusters were mostly confined to one donor each. The study's findings and limits: CD4/CD8 balance characterized clones contracting day 15 to 85, and CD4+ skew characterized later expanders.

Trimming shortened V by 7 bases and J by 3 bases, and 8 bases separated the two germline ends. The V gene's germline CDR1 is SQVTM and CDR2 ANQGSEA. This CDR3 comprises 11 residues. TCRdb processed the 5' RACE reads anew with MiXCR; each CDR3 protein has one entry. Of tens of thousands of distinct CDR3 sequences in the sample, around 17% were seen once. The chain combines TRBV29-1 with TRBJ2-3; TRBD2 is a possible D gene (6 bases). What was sequenced was PBMCs or a T cell subset sorted from them (not recorded which). This TCR was sampled from an adult woman who had mild COVID-19 (a few samples of this study predate the infection). Cell type and time point are not known. The CDR3 protein is CSGRATDTQYF. The CDR3 DNA reads TGCAGCGGGAGGGCGACAGATACGCAGTATTTT.